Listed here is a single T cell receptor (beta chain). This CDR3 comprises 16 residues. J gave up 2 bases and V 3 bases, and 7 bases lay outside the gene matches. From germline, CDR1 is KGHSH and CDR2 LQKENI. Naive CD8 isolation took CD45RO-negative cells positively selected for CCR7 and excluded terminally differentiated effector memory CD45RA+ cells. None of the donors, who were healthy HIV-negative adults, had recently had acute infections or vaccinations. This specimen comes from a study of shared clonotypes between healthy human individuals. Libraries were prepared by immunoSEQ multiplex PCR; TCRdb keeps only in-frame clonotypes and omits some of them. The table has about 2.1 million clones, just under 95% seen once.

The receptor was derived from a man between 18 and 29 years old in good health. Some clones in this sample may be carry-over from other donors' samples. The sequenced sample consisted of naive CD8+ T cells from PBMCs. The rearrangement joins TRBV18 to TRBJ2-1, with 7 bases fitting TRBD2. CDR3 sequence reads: CASSPVLAGTYNEQFF. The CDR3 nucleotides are TGTGCCAGCTCACCCGTCTTAGCGGGTACCTACAATGAGCAGTTCTTC.